The clone carrying this T cell receptor beta chain was seen a single time. Its antigen is unknown. A sample-barcoded 5' primer and a J-beta primer mix were used in a second PCR of roughly 6 to 12 cycles. TCRdb independently ran MiXCR on the 5' RACE reads; one entry per CDR3 protein. The sample has approximately 690,000 distinct CDR3 sequences, about 54% seen once. The source of the sample is a study of blood T cells in healthy people across ages. Broader study findings: Diversity figures derived from one million T cells were judged to underestimate the true value. Fewer expanded clones and more diversity marked long-lived versus aged donors.

Drawn from each donor were 8.5 to 10 milliliters of peripheral blood. Germline V CDR1 and CDR2: SGHDT, YYEEEE. The CDR3 is made up of 15 amino acids. Trimming pared 3 bases from V and 4 bases from J, leaving 16 bases between. J is TRBJ1-1 and V is TRBV5-6, with a possible D match to TRBD1 (6 bases). This TCR was recovered from a man in his sixties in good health. The specimen was blood. For the CDR3, the DNA is TGTGCCAGCAGCTGGGGGGCAGCGTCGGCCACTGAAGCTTTCTTT. Translated: CASSWGAASATEAFF.